This TCR beta chain emerged from a study of control samples from healthy donors and cancer patients. Produced via immunoSEQ multiplex PCR; TCRdb's table is partial and in-frame only. The sample carries 350,000 to 450,000 clones, approximately 92% recorded once. The CDR3 is 13 amino acids. Germline CDR1 reads SGHRS; CDR2 reads YFSETQ. Trimming pared 4 bases from V and 2 bases from J, leaving 9 bases between. Sequences were obtained from PBMCs. The rearrangement joins TRBV5-1 to TRBJ1-2; a weak D match, TRBD1 (5 bases). This TCR came from a man aged 35 to 55 with head and neck cancer. CDR3 protein: CASSTGPNYGYTF. In nucleotides, the CDR3 is TGCGCCAGCAGCACGGGACCGAACTATGGCTACACCTTC.